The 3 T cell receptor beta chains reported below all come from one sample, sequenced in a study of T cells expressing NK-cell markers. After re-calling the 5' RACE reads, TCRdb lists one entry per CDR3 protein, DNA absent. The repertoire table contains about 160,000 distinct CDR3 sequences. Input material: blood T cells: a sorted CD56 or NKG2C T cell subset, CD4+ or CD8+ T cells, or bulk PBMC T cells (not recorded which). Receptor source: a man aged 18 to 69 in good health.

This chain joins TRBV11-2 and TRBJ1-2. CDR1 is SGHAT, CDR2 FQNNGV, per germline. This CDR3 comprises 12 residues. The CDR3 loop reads CASSLDRYGYTF.

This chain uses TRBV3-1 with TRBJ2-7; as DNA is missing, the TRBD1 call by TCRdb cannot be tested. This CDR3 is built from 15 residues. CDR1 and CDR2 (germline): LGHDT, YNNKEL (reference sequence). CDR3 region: CASSPQATGVYEQYF.

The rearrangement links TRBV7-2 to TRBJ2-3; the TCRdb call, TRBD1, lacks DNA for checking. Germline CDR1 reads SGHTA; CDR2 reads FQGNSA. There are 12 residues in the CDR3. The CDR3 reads CASNSPPSTQYF.